Below are 28 T cell receptor beta chains sequenced from a single sample in a study of blood T cell repertoires in COVID-19. Some clones are missing from TCRdb's copy, which holds only in-frame ones; the method was immunoSEQ multiplex PCR. The table lists about 140,000 clones, around 86% of them singletons, with roughly 5% in the top ten. The specimen was peripheral blood. The receptors shown here come from a human donor in a cohort sampled during active COVID-19.

The chain joins TRBV19 to TRBJ1-1; no definite D call. Trimming left V 7 bases short and J 4 bases short, with 10 bases between. CDR1 and CDR2 (germline): LNHDA, SQIVND (reference sequence). The length of the CDR3 is 12 residues. The CDR3 nucleotides read TGTGCCAGTATGACGGGGTCCACTGAAGCTTTCTTT. Translated: CASMTGSTEAFF.

The chain links TRBV20-1 to TRBJ2-7; 7 bases match TRBD1. The CDR3 is 14 amino acids. J lost 1 base, V lost 3 bases, and 6 bases had no gene match. Germline V gene sequence: CDR1 DFQATT, CDR2 SNEGSKA (reference sequence). The CDR3 here is CSASEGAFSYEQYF. For the CDR3, the DNA is TGCAGTGCTAGTGAGGGGGCCTTTTCCTACGAGCAGTACTTC.

The chain couples TRBV28 to TRBJ2-7, with unresolved D. The ends were cut back, 6 bases at V and 4 bases at J, with 10 bases in the middle. This CDR3 spans 12 amino acids. Germline V gives CDR1 MDHEN, CDR2 SYDVKM. The CDR3 coding sequence is TGTGCCAGCAGCCCCACAGATTACGAGCAGTACTTC. It codes for CASSPTDYEQYF.

The V call is TRBV25-1, the J call TRBJ1-1, with D perhaps matching TRBD1 (6 bases). Germline V gene data show CDR1 as MGHDK and CDR2 as SYGVNS. The CDR3 consists of 14 residues. Trimming stripped 4 bases from V and 0 bases from J, with 9 bases between. CDR3 sequence reads: CASSGQGMNTEAFF. In nucleotides, the CDR3 is TGTGCCAGCAGTGGGCAGGGGATGAACACTGAAGCTTTCTTT.

The count of this clone is one. This chain joins TRBV2 and TRBJ2-7, with D tentatively TRBD1 (6 bases). The ends were cut back, 5 bases at V and 8 bases at J, with 13 bases in the middle. Per the germline V gene, CDR1 is SNHLY and CDR2 is FYNNEI. This CDR3 comprises 12 residues. The CDR3, as DNA: TGTGCCAGCAGTTCCGGCAGGGGAAAGCAGTACTTC. Translation: CASSSGRGKQYF. The variable domain in full, completed from reference TRBV2 and TRBJ2-7, reads EPEVTQTPSHQVTQMGQEVILRCVPISNHLYFYWYRQILGQKVEFLVSFYNNEISEKSEIFDDQFSVERPDGSNFTLKIRSTKLEDSAMYFCASSSGRGKQYFGPGTRLTVT.

This chain links TRBV7-9 with TRBJ2-1; D is uncertain. CDR1 is SEHNR and CDR2 is FQNEAQ in the germline V gene (reference sequence). The V end was cut by 5 bases, the J end by 5 bases, with 4 bases between. There are 11 residues in the CDR3. The CDR3 nucleotides are TGTGCCAGCAGCACTCACAATGAGCAGTTCTTC. This sequence encodes CASSTHNEQFF.

As DNA, the CDR3 is TGTGCCAGCAGTGACCAGGATGCTGGTGAAAAACTGTTTTTT. It yields the protein CASSDQDAGEKLFF. The chain uses TRBV2 and TRBJ1-4; unclear D gene. Trimming pared 3 bases from V and 7 bases from J, leaving 12 bases between. The germline V gene has CDR1 SNHLY and CDR2 FYNNEI. This CDR3 has 14 amino acids.

The chain combines TRBV5-6 with TRBJ2-5, with 7 bases aligning to TRBD2. The CDR3 has 16 amino acids. Losses at the gene ends were 4 bases for V and 0 bases for J; bases not matched to a gene: 9. The V gene's germline CDR1 is SGHDT and CDR2 YYEEEE. The CDR3: CASSLGPGGYQETQYF. CDR3 in DNA: TGTGCCAGCAGCCTGGGGCCCGGGGGGTACCAAGAGACCCAGTACTTC.

This clone was observed once. The chain combines TRBV10-2 with TRBJ2-2; 13 bases match TRBD2. Per germline, CDR1 WSHSY and CDR2 SAAADI. J was trimmed by 4 bases and V by 4 bases; bases with no gene match: 3. CDR3 size: 16 residues. The CDR3 bases are TGCGCCAGCAGTGCCGGACTAGCGGGGGCCACCGGGGAGCTGTTTTTT. It is translated as CASSAGLAGATGELFF.

This sequence joins TRBV5-5 and TRBJ1-1; a possible D gene is TRBD1 (5 bases). The CDR3 spans 14 residues. Trimming shortened V by 4 bases and J by 4 bases, and 14 bases separated the two germline ends. Germline values: CDR1 SGHKS, CDR2 YYEKEE (reference sequence). The DNA of the CDR3 is TGTGCCAGCAGCCCATGGGGGACTCTCACTGAAGCTTTCTTT. Its protein is CASSPWGTLTEAFF.

This clone was seen more than once but under ten times. The chain couples TRBV11-2 to TRBJ1-4; 7 bases map to TRBD1. The germline V gene encodes CDR1 SGHAT and CDR2 FQNNGV. V dropped 3 bases and J dropped 0; count of bases not matched to a gene: 1. The CDR3 extends over 15 amino acids. The CDR3 protein is CASSLQGATNEKLFF. For the CDR3, the DNA is TGTGCCAGCAGCTTGCAGGGGGCAACTAATGAAAAACTGTTTTTT.

The rearrangement joins TRBV4-2 to TRBJ2-7; 9 bases fit TRBD2. This CDR3 region has 15 residues. Germline trimming cut 4 bases from V and 2 bases from J; bases unmatched to any gene: 6. Germline-derived CDR1 and CDR2 are LGHNA and YNFKEQ. CDR3 nucleotide sequence: TGTGCCAGCAGCCTAAATAGCGGGAGTACCTACGAGCAGTACTTC. Translated: CASSLNSGSTYEQYF.

The J gene is TRBJ2-2, the V gene TRBV29-1; D remains ambiguous. The CDR3 sequence is 14 residues long. Per germline, CDR1 SQVTM and CDR2 ANQGSEA. V was pared by 4 bases and J by 6 bases, with 15 bases between. The CDR3 sequence is CSVVGGPFSGELFF. In DNA, the CDR3 is TGCAGCGTTGTTGGCGGCCCTTTTTCCGGGGAGCTGTTTTTT.

The chain has TRBV5-6 and TRBJ2-3, with 11 bases fitting TRBD2. Per germline, CDR1 SGHDT and CDR2 YYEEEE. This CDR3 region has 14 residues. The ends lost 4 bases at V and 4 bases at J; junction bases unmatched: 2. Written as DNA, the CDR3 is TGTGCCAGCAGCCTAGCGGGGGGCTCAGATACGCAGTATTTT. Translating it yields CASSLAGGSDTQYF.

The rearrangement uses TRBV3-1 (or the pseudogene TRBV3-2) and TRBJ1-1; TRBD1 is a possible D gene (6 bases). The CDR3 runs to 13 residues. Germline values: CDR1 LGHDT, CDR2 YNNKEL (reference sequence). Trimming pared 6 bases from V and 5 bases from J, leaving 13 bases between. The CDR3 reads CASRPTGQTEAFF. The CDR3 DNA reads TGTGCCAGCAGACCAACAGGGCAGACTGAAGCTTTCTTT.

This rearrangement joins TRBV29-1 to TRBJ2-3; D gene ambiguous. Per germline, CDR1 SQVTM and CDR2 ANQGSEA. Trimming took off 3 bases at V and 2 bases at J, with 9 bases between the two ends. The CDR3 runs 13 residues. The CDR3 nucleotides are TGCAGCGTTGAGGAGTCAACCACAGATACGCAGTATTTT. It specifies CSVEESTTDTQYF.

This clone was detected a few times. It is likely a read error, because the conserved phenylalanine at the end of the CDR3 is missing. It is unclear where the CDR3 begins or ends on the DNA, so no DNA is shown, and the CDR3 is as TCRdb lists it. The genes are TRBV28 and TRBJ2-7; the table gives TRBD1 as D, unverified against the DNA. The V gene's germline CDR1 is MDHEN and CDR2 SYDVKM. The CDR3 is 12 amino acids long, termini counted. This chain's CDR3 is CASSSPYRVVAL.

This rearrangement joins TRBV2 to TRBJ1-5, with unresolved D. The CDR3 runs 11 residues. Germline V lookup: CDR1 SNHLY, CDR2 FYNNEI. Trimming removed 8 bases from V and 9 bases from J, with 11 bases in between. The CDR3 sequence: CASHAFGPQHF. The CDR3 DNA sequence: TGTGCCAGCCATGCCTTCGGGCCCCAGCATTTT.

The chain has TRBV18 and TRBJ1-6; D ambiguous. The V end was cut by 6 bases, the J end by 6 bases, with 6 bases between. Germline CDR1 reads KGHSH; CDR2 reads LQKENI. The CDR3 has 12 residues. DNA for the CDR3: TGTGCCAGCTCGCGGGTTAATTCACCCCTCCACTTT. It yields the protein CASSRVNSPLHF.

The chain is built from TRBV19 and TRBJ1-2; 10 bases match TRBD1. Germline CDR1 and CDR2: LNHDA and SQIVND (reference sequence). This CDR3 comprises 15 residues. Trimming took 4 bases from V and 4 from J; bases not matched to a gene: 6. CDR3 region: CASSTDRGLGYGYTF. The CDR3 coding sequence is TGTGCCAGTAGTACCGACAGGGGGCTTGGCTATGGCTACACCTTC.

The chain has TRBV18 and TRBJ1-1; tentatively, D is TRBD1 (6 bases). The CDR3 loop spans 13 amino acids. Germline CDR1 reads KGHSH; CDR2 reads LQKENI. Trimming pared 2 bases from V and 5 bases from J, leaving 9 bases between. In nucleotides, the CDR3 is TGTGCCAGCTCACCATACAGGGAGACTGAAGCTTTCTTT. As protein: CASSPYRETEAFF.

The chain joins TRBV10-3 to TRBJ2-3, with D possibly being TRBD1 (6 bases). CDR1 and CDR2 from the germline V gene are ENHRY and SYGVKD. V lost 6 bases, J lost 0 bases, and 10 bases lay in between. The CDR3 totals 14 residues. The CDR3 reads CAIRGAPSTDTQYF. CDR3 bases: TGTGCCATCAGGGGGGCGCCCAGCACAGATACGCAGTATTTT.

J is TRBJ2-7 and V is TRBV12-5; 9 nucleotides match TRBD1. The V and J ends lost 5 bases and 1 base, in that order; junction bases with no gene match: 3. The CDR3 consists of 14 residues. Looked up from germline, CDR1 is LGHNT and CDR2 is FRNRAP. The CDR3 protein is CASGPGQGSYEQYF. CDR3 sequence (DNA): TGTGCTAGTGGTCCGGGACAGGGTTCCTACGAGCAGTACTTC.

The gene calls are TRBV7-3 and TRBJ1-2, with 9 positions matching TRBD1. The trim removed 1 base at V and 3 bases at J, leaving 3 bases unmatched. This CDR3 spans 15 amino acids. Per germline, CDR1 SGHTA and CDR2 FQGTGA. This CDR3 reads CASSLKDRGDYGYTF. Written as DNA, the CDR3 is TGTGCCAGCAGCTTAAAGGACAGGGGTGACTATGGCTACACCTTC.

The chain combines TRBV6-5 with TRBJ1-1, with 8 bases identical to TRBD1. From germline, CDR1 is MNHEY and CDR2 SVGAGI. This CDR3 comprises 14 residues. V dropped 8 bases and J dropped 0; count of bases not matched to a gene: 5. CDR3 amino acids: CASRQGRLNTEAFF. The CDR3 region has the DNA TGTGCCAGCCGACAGGGGAGGCTGAACACTGAAGCTTTCTTT.

The rearrangement links TRBV27 to TRBJ2-7, with D unresolved. Per germline, CDR1 MNHEY and CDR2 SMNVEV (reference sequence). CDR3 length: 15 residues. V was trimmed by 4 bases and J by 1 base, leaving 14 bases between them. The CDR3 reads CASSSSRQPSYEQYF. The DNA of the CDR3 is TGTGCCAGCAGTTCTTCCCGACAACCATCCTACGAGCAGTACTTC.

The J gene is TRBJ2-3, the V gene TRBV7-9, with 9 positions matching TRBD2. The V gene end was trimmed by 7 bases and the J gene end by 1 base; junction bases not matched to a gene: 6. The CDR3 covers 15 residues. CDR1 and CDR2 from the germline V gene are SEHNR and FQNEAQ (reference sequence). CDR3 protein: CASTPGLAGTDTQYF. The CDR3 bases are TGTGCCAGCACCCCGGGACTAGCCGGCACAGATACGCAGTATTTT.

In its sample, this clone was seen a few times. The chain carries TRBV28 and TRBJ1-6; D remains ambiguous. Germline-derived CDR1 and CDR2 are MDHEN and SYDVKM. The V end was cut by 6 bases, the J end by 5 bases, with 14 bases between. CDR3 length: 15 residues. In DNA form, the CDR3 reads TGTGCCAGCAGGGGCCACCAGGCAGATAATTCACCCCTCCACTTT. Amino acid sequence: CASRGHQADNSPLHF.